These 30 T cell receptor beta chains share one sample of origin, sequenced in a study of shared clonotypes between healthy human individuals. CD45RO-negative, CCR7-selected cells formed the naive CD8 fraction, which excluded terminally differentiated effector memory CD45RA+ cells. Only in-frame clones appear in the TCRdb table, and some are missing; sequencing was by immunoSEQ multiplex PCR. The table includes hundreds of thousands of clones, about 91% detected once. Sequenced sample: naive CD8+ T cells sorted from blood. These receptor sequences come from a young man in good health.

The chain uses TRBV7-9 and TRBJ2-3; 9 bases align to TRBD1. Per germline, CDR1 SEHNR and CDR2 FQNEAQ (reference sequence). The CDR3 is 15 amino acids. J was trimmed by 6 bases and V by 5 bases; bases with no gene match: 9. DNA of the CDR3: TGTGCCAGCAGCCGGGGGACAGGGCCTATGGATACGCAGTATTTT. It yields the protein CASSRGTGPMDTQYF.

The chain recombines TRBV29-1 with TRBJ1-3, with unresolved D. V was trimmed by 3 bases and J by 0 bases, leaving 9 bases between them. The CDR3 is 14 amino acids. CDR1 SQVTM and CDR2 ANQGSEA come from the germline V gene. The CDR3, as DNA: TGCAGCGTTGACCCGGGTTCCTCTGGAAACACCATATATTTT. It specifies CSVDPGSSGNTIYF.

This clone occurred many times. This chain uses TRBV6-5 with TRBJ2-7; 7 bases line up with TRBD1. Germline V gene lookup returns CDR1 MNHEY and CDR2 SVGAGI. This CDR3 contains 12 residues. With 6 bases clipped from V and 1 base from J, the junction kept 0 bases outside the gene matches. CDR3 residues: CASRGQSYEQYF. The CDR3 coding sequence is TGTGCCAGCAGGGGACAGTCCTACGAGCAGTACTTC.

This clone was detected only a few times. The chain couples TRBV28 to TRBJ2-7; D is possibly TRBD2 (6 bases). In germline, CDR1 is MDHEN, CDR2 SYDVKM. The CDR3 runs to 14 residues. V lost 1 base and J 3 bases, leaving 10 bases between the germline ends. CDR3 loop: CASSLSLADYEQYF. For the CDR3, the DNA is TGTGCCAGCAGTTTATCTTTAGCGGACTACGAGCAGTACTTC.

DNA for the CDR3: TGCGCCAGCAGCCATTGGGGGGGACAGGGTTACAATGAGCAGTTCTTC. Translating gives CASSHWGGQGYNEQFF. J is TRBJ2-1 and V is TRBV4-3, with 9 positions matching TRBD1. Germline assignment: CDR1 LGHNA and CDR2 YSLEER. The CDR3 contains 16 residues. V dropped 3 bases and J dropped 4; count of bases not matched to a gene: 7.

The chain recombines TRBV28 with TRBJ2-7; 10 bases are a match to TRBD2. The CDR3 has 15 amino acids. With 6 bases clipped from V and 4 bases from J, the junction kept 9 bases outside the gene matches. Germline V gene lookup returns CDR1 MDHEN and CDR2 SYDVKM. The DNA of the CDR3 is TGTGCCAGCAGCCCGAGGGCTAGCGGGAGATACGAGCAGTACTTC. It is translated as CASSPRASGRYEQYF.

V is TRBV4-3 and J is TRBJ2-2, with D maybe TRBD1 (6 bases). The CDR3 has 16 residues. Trimming removed 0 bases from V and 1 base from J, with 9 bases in between. Germline V gene data show CDR1 as LGHNA and CDR2 as YSLEER. CDR3 amino acids: CASSQDTGKNTGELFF. CDR3 sequence (DNA): TGCGCCAGCAGCCAAGATACAGGGAAGAACACCGGGGAGCTGTTTTTT.

For this clone: In the same sample, other DNA sequences code for this CDR3. This sequence joins TRBV28 and TRBJ2-5, with 8 bases identical to TRBD1. V gave up 3 bases and J gave up 5 bases; unmatched junction bases: 8. The germline CDR1 and CDR2 sequences are MDHEN and SYDVKM. The CDR3 covers 15 residues. CDR3 region: CASSLGTGDWETQYF. The CDR3 DNA is TGTGCCAGCAGTTTGGGGACAGGCGACTGGGAGACCCAGTACTTC.

J is TRBJ2-1 and V is TRBV19; D not resolved. The CDR3 consists of 13 residues. V was cut by 7 bases and J by 2 bases, with 9 bases left in between. Germline CDR1 is LNHDA and CDR2 is SQIVND (reference sequence). The chain's CDR3 is CASIADTYNEQFF. The CDR3 DNA reads TGTGCCAGTATAGCTGACACCTACAATGAGCAGTTCTTC.

The chain couples TRBV14 to TRBJ2-7; 7 bases map to TRBD2. J was trimmed by 2 bases and V by 1 base; bases with no gene match: 5. Germline V gene lookup returns CDR1 SGHDN and CDR2 FVKESK. The CDR3 has 15 amino acids. The CDR3 is CASSQVAGAPYEQYF. CDR3 DNA: TGTGCCAGCAGCCAAGTTGCGGGAGCCCCCTACGAGCAGTACTTC.

The chain has TRBV28 and TRBJ2-1; unclear D gene. CDR3 length: 15 residues. V lost 2 bases and J 2 bases, leaving 10 bases between the germline ends. CDR1 and CDR2 (germline): MDHEN, SYDVKM. For the CDR3, the DNA is TGTGCCAGCAGTTTACTGGCACACGCCTACAATGAGCAGTTCTTC. It translates to CASSLLAHAYNEQFF.

This sequence joins TRBV7-9 and TRBJ2-7; D perhaps matches TRBD2 (6 bases). The germline gives CDR1 SEHNR, CDR2 FQNEAQ (reference sequence). This CDR3 is built from 14 residues. V was clipped by 2 bases and J by 4 bases, with 12 bases between them. In DNA, the CDR3 is TGTGCCAGCAGCTTACCCTTAGCGGAGTACGAGCAGTACTTC. Translating gives CASSLPLAEYEQYF.

This clone showed up just once. Additional DNA sequences in this sample encode the identical CDR3. The genes are TRBV7-2 and TRBJ2-7; weak D call: TRBD2 (6 bases). Germline CDR1 SGHTA, CDR2 FQGNSA. This CDR3 comprises 14 residues. V lost 1 base, J lost 0 bases, and 7 bases lay in between. DNA of the CDR3: TGTGCCAGCAGCTTAGTCGGGAGCTCCTACGAGCAGTACTTC. This codes for CASSLVGSSYEQYF.

J is TRBJ2-3 and V is TRBV7-9, with TRBD2 identical over 9 bases. V was clipped by 5 bases and J by 2 bases; unmatched bases: 5. CDR1 is SEHNR and CDR2 is FQNEAQ in the germline V gene (reference sequence). The CDR3 is 15 amino acids. The CDR3 DNA reads as TGTGCCAGCAGCACACGACTAGCGGCCACAGATACGCAGTATTTT. It specifies CASSTRLAATDTQYF.

This clone was seen once. CDR3 DNA sequence: TGTGCCAGCAGCACAAACTGGGGAGGGACCAACGTCCTGACTTTC. Its protein is CASSTNWGGTNVLTF. V is TRBV7-3 and J is TRBJ2-6, with TRBD2 matching 7 bases. Per germline, CDR1 SGHTA and CDR2 FQGTGA. This CDR3 contains 15 residues. The J segment lost 8 bases and the V segment lost 5 bases, leaving 9 bases of the junction unmatched.

About this clone: With a far larger clone one base away, a read error is the likely cause. The same CDR3 is also encoded by other DNA sequences in this sample. The CDR3 bases are TGTGCCAGCAGCTCTAACTCCTACGAGCAGTACTTC. The encoded protein is CASSSNSYEQYF. This sequence joins TRBV27 and TRBJ2-7; no firm D call. Per germline, CDR1 MNHEY and CDR2 SMNVEV (reference sequence). CDR3 length: 12 residues. Trimming removed 6 bases from V and 0 bases from J, with 6 bases in between.

This sequence joins TRBV2 and TRBJ2-1; 7 positions match TRBD2. V trimming: 3 bases; J trimming: 5 bases; junction bases outside the gene matches: 7. Germline V gene data show CDR1 as SNHLY and CDR2 as FYNNEI. This CDR3 has 15 residues. DNA of the CDR3: TGTGCCAGCAGTGACCTCCGGGACTACCACAATGAGCAGTTCTTC. Residues: CASSDLRDYHNEQFF. Complete variable domain (other parts from reference TRBV2 and TRBJ2-1): EPEVTQTPSHQVTQMGQEVILRCVPISNHLYFYWYRQILGQKVEFLVSFYNNEISEKSEIFDDQFSVERPDGSNFTLKIRSTKLEDSAMYFCASSDLRDYHNEQFFGPGTRLTVL.

The chain carries TRBV9 and TRBJ2-3; D is unresolved. The CDR3 spans 16 residues. Germline CDR1 reads SGDLS; CDR2 reads YYNGEE. Trimming cost V 4 bases and J 2 bases, with 17 bases left between them. Here the CDR3 reads CASSSHQLYSTDTQYF. CDR3 nucleotide sequence: TGTGCCAGCAGCTCCCATCAGCTCTACTCCACAGATACGCAGTATTTT. The whole variable domain, filled in from reference TRBV9 and TRBJ2-3, reads DSGVTQTPKHLITATGQRVTLRCSPRSGDLSVYWYQQSLDQGLQFLIQYYNGEERAKGNILERFSAQQFPDLHSELNLSSLELGDSALYFCASSSHQLYSTDTQYFGPGTRLTVL.

A single count supports this clone. This chain links TRBV5-1 with TRBJ2-3; TRBD2 aligns across 7 bases. Germline V lookup: CDR1 SGHRS, CDR2 YFSETQ. CDR3 length: 18 residues. With 2 bases clipped from V and 1 base from J, the junction kept 13 bases outside the gene matches. As DNA, the CDR3 is TGCGCCAGCAGCTTATACGGGAGCGGGGCCCTGGGCACAGATACGCAGTATTTT. This encodes CASSLYGSGALGTDTQYF.

Only one count was recorded for this clone. This chain connects TRBV7-8 to TRBJ2-7; D tentatively reads TRBD1 or TRBD2 (5 bases each). Deletions cut 6 bases from V and 3 bases from J, with 21 bases between. This CDR3 comprises 16 residues. Germline V gene lookup returns CDR1 SGHVS and CDR2 FQNEAQ. The CDR3 is CASSPRAGTNRYEQYF. For the CDR3, the DNA is TGTGCCAGCAGTCCACGGGCCGGGACGAATCGCTACGAGCAGTACTTC.

V gene TRBV19 combines with J gene TRBJ1-5, with D perhaps matching TRBD1 (5 bases). The germline V and J ends were trimmed by 7 bases and 6 bases, with 16 bases remaining between them. This CDR3 is 14 amino acids long. Germline V gene lookup returns CDR1 LNHDA and CDR2 SQIVND (reference sequence). DNA of the CDR3: TGTGCCAGTAACCTCATGGGGGGATTTCAGCCCCAGCATTTT. It translates to CASNLMGGFQPQHF.

The chain uses TRBV9 and TRBJ2-2; 8 nucleotides match TRBD2. This CDR3 has 17 residues. J gave up 4 bases and V 3 bases, and 11 bases lay outside the gene matches. Germline values: CDR1 SGDLS, CDR2 YYNGEE. The CDR3 DNA sequence: TGTGCCAGCAGCGCTCGACCGGGACTAGAAGCCACCGGGGAGCTGTTTTTT. It specifies CASSARPGLEATGELFF.

The CDR3 loop reads CASSVGASGTYEQYF. The DNA for the CDR3 is TGTGCCAGCAGCGTTGGGGCTAGCGGTACCTACGAGCAGTACTTC. The chain is built from TRBV9 and TRBJ2-7; 7 bases match TRBD2. V was clipped by 2 bases and J by 2 bases; unmatched bases: 7. Germline CDR1 and CDR2: SGDLS and YYNGEE. The CDR3 is made up of 15 amino acids.

The chain has TRBV25-1 and TRBJ2-7; the D gene could be TRBD1 or TRBD2 (5 bases each). The V end was cut by 7 bases, the J end by 7 bases, with 20 bases between. The CDR3 sequence is 14 residues long. The germline CDR1 and CDR2 sequences are MGHDK and SYGVNS. The CDR3 DNA is TGTGCCAGCATCCCAGGGACCTGGGGAAGTGAGCAGTACTTC. This encodes CASIPGTWGSEQYF.

The chain uses TRBV5-4 and TRBJ2-2; D might be TRBD1 (6 bases). This CDR3 region has 13 residues. Germline V gene sequence: CDR1 SGHNT, CDR2 YYREEE (reference sequence). The V gene lost 4 bases and the J gene lost 6 bases, with 10 bases spanning the gap. CDR3 in amino acids: CASSTGYAGELFF. The DNA of the CDR3 is TGTGCCAGCAGCACAGGGTATGCCGGGGAGCTGTTTTTT.

This chain connects TRBV19 to TRBJ2-7; TRBD2 agrees at 11 bases. The CDR3 consists of 23 residues. Germline V gene sequence: CDR1 LNHDA, CDR2 SQIVND (reference sequence). V was pared by 3 bases and J by 0 bases, with 25 bases of the junction left unmatched. The CDR3 loop is CASSIVGQSPDGTSGPYSYEQYF. The CDR3 DNA follows: TGTGCCAGTAGTATTGTGGGGCAGTCCCCCGACGGGACTAGCGGACCCTACTCCTACGAGCAGTACTTC.

The V gene is TRBV29-1, the J gene TRBJ2-5, with TRBD2 as a possible D gene (6 bases). The closer fit of TRBJ2-7 to the DNA end suggests the J call may be wrong. This CDR3 contains 12 residues. Germline V CDR1 and CDR2: SQVTM, ANQGSEA. CDR3 nucleotide sequence: TGCAGCGCGCGGGACCAAGCCTACGAGCAGTACTTC. Its protein is CSARDQAYEQYF.

J is TRBJ1-5 and V is TRBV7-2, with D hard to call. CDR1 SGHTA and CDR2 FQGNSA come from the germline V gene. Trimming left V 2 bases short and J 0 bases short, with 11 bases between. The CDR3 is 16 amino acids. The CDR3 loop is CASSLYLPNSNQPQHF. In nucleotides, the CDR3 is TGTGCCAGCAGCTTATATTTGCCAAATAGCAATCAGCCCCAGCATTTT.

This rearrangement joins TRBV4-1 to TRBJ2-1; 9 positions agree with TRBD2. V lost 0 bases and J lost 4; bases outside the gene matches: 7. Germline values: CDR1 MGHRA, CDR2 YSYEKL. The length of the CDR3 is 17 residues. The CDR3 loop is CASSQDPSSGRYNEQFF. CDR3 bases: TGCGCCAGCAGCCAAGATCCCTCCAGCGGGAGGTACAATGAGCAGTTCTTC.

This clone was seen a few times. J is TRBJ2-1 and V is TRBV27; D is uncertain. This CDR3 spans 15 amino acids. V lost 0 bases and J lost 3, with 9 bases in between. The V gene's germline CDR1 is MNHEY and CDR2 SMNVEV (reference sequence). The CDR3 region is CASSLSVENYNEQFF. CDR3 coding DNA: TGTGCCAGCAGTTTATCGGTGGAAAACTACAATGAGCAGTTCTTC.